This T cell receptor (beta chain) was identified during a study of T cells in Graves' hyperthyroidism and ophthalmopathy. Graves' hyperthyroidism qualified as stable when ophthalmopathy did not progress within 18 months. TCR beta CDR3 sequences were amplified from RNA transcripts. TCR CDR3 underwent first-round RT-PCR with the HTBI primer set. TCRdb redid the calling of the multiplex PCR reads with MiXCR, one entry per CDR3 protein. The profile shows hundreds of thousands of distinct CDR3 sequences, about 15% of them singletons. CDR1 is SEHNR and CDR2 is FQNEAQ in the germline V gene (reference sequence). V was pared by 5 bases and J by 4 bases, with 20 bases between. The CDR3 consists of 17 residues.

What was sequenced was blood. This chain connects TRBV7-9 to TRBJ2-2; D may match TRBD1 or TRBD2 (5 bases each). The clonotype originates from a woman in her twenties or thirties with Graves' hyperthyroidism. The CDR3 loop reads CASSSRGTGEVTGELFF. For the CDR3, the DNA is TGTGCCAGCAGCAGCCGAGGGACCGGAGAGGTCACCGGGGAGCTGTTTTTT.